The 18 T cell receptor beta chains below all came from one sample that was sequenced in a study of blood T cell repertoires in COVID-19. Profiled with immunoSEQ multiplex PCR; TCRdb holds only in-frame clones, not every one. The sample has 50,000 to 75,000 clones; roughly 84% are singletons. The sequencing input was peripheral blood. Receptors originate from an elderly man in a cohort sampled during active COVID-19.

V and J are TRBV15 and TRBJ1-1; 8 nucleotides align to TRBD1. The trim removed 3 bases at V and 3 bases at J, leaving 6 bases unmatched. The CDR3 covers 15 residues. Germline assignment: CDR1 LNHNV and CDR2 YYDKDF (reference sequence). The CDR3 loop reads CATSSWTGIYTEAFF. The CDR3 nucleotides are TGTGCCACCAGCAGCTGGACAGGGATATACACTGAAGCTTTCTTT.

The chain joins TRBV11-2 to TRBJ2-2, with D unresolved. Germline loops: CDR1 SGHAT, CDR2 FQNNGV. Trimming took 0 bases from V and 4 from J, leaving 12 bases between them. The CDR3 loop spans 16 amino acids. CDR3 region: CASSLEVFALTGELFF. The CDR3 DNA follows: TGTGCCAGCAGCTTAGAGGTATTCGCGCTCACCGGGGAGCTGTTTTTT. The full variable domain, its missing parts supplied by reference TRBV11-2 and TRBJ2-2, is EAGVAQSPRYKIIEKRQSVAFWCNPISGHATLYWYQQILGQGPKLLIQFQNNGVVDDSQLPKDRFSAERLKGVDSTLKIQPAKLEDSAVYLCASSLEVFALTGELFFGEGSRLTVL.

CDR3 DNA sequence: TGTGCCAGCAGTACCTACAGGGGGCCGAATTCACCCCTCCACTTT. This codes for CASSTYRGPNSPLHF. The V gene is TRBV6-5, the J gene TRBJ1-6; TRBD1 agrees at 9 bases. The CDR3 runs 15 residues. V was pared by 5 bases and J by 7 bases, with 6 bases of the junction left unmatched. Germline values: CDR1 MNHEY, CDR2 SVGAGI.

This clone was found a few times. V gene TRBV5-1 combines with J gene TRBJ2-5; a possible D gene is TRBD2 (6 bases). V was pared by 6 bases and J by 2 bases, with 17 bases between. The CDR3 is 15 amino acids. The germline V gene encodes CDR1 SGHRS and CDR2 YFSETQ. The CDR3 DNA sequence: TGCGCCAGCACCTACTCGGGCGGGAAGCAAGAGACCCAGTACTTC. Amino acids: CASTYSGGKQETQYF.

CDR3 protein: CASSWTGATGYTF. DNA of the CDR3: TGCGCCAGCAGCTGGACAGGGGCAACTGGCTACACCTTC. The chain joins TRBV5-1 to TRBJ1-2, with TRBD1 matching over 9 bases. The V and J ends lost 3 bases and 7 bases, in that order; junction bases with no gene match: 4. The CDR3 loop spans 13 amino acids. CDR1 SGHRS and CDR2 YFSETQ come from the germline V gene.

V usage is TRBV7-3 and J usage is TRBJ2-2, with 8 bases identical to TRBD1. This CDR3 has 17 residues. Germline CDR1 SGHTA, CDR2 FQGTGA. The trim removed 5 bases at V and 6 bases at J, leaving 14 bases unmatched. The DNA of the CDR3 is TGTGCCAGCAGCCCATATGGACAGGGATCGTTCGCCGGGGAGCTGTTTTTT. This codes for CASSPYGQGSFAGELFF.

The CDR3 DNA reads as TGTGCCAGCAGAAAATCACAGGGGGACGGTTCACCCCTCCACTTT. Its protein is CASRKSQGDGSPLHF. The gene calls are TRBV27 and TRBJ1-6, with 8 bases lining up with TRBD1. V was clipped by 6 bases and J by 9 bases; unmatched bases: 10. CDR1 and CDR2 from the germline V gene are MNHEY and SMNVEV (reference sequence). CDR3 length: 15 residues.

This rearrangement joins TRBV5-4 to TRBJ2-5, with 9 bases that match TRBD2. V lost 3 bases and J lost 5; bases outside the gene matches: 11. The CDR3 has 16 residues. The germline CDR1 and CDR2 sequences are SGHNT and YYREEE (reference sequence). The chain's CDR3 is CASSWGGGGAAETQYF. The CDR3 nucleotides read TGTGCCAGCAGCTGGGGTGGCGGGGGGGCGGCCGAGACCCAGTACTTC.

The rearrangement joins TRBV5-1 to TRBJ1-3; 7 bases are shared with TRBD1. This CDR3 contains 15 residues. Unmatched junction bases numbered 3, after V lost 0 bases and J lost 3 bases. Germline V CDR1 and CDR2: SGHRS, YFSETQ. For the CDR3, the DNA is TGCGCCAGCAGCTTGGCCGGGGACAGTGGAAACACCATATATTTT. It specifies CASSLAGDSGNTIYF.

The V and J genes are TRBV18 and TRBJ2-5, with 7 bases identical to TRBD1. Germline V gene lookup returns CDR1 KGHSH and CDR2 LQKENI. J gave up 2 bases and V 5 bases, and 8 bases lay outside the gene matches. This CDR3 contains 15 residues. The CDR3 DNA reads as TGTGCCAGCTCAGCATCGATACAGGGGCAAGAGACCCAGTACTTC. It is translated as CASSASIQGQETQYF.

CDR3 amino acids: CAISEVQGGNQPQHF. As DNA, the CDR3 is TGTGCCATCAGTGAGGTCCAGGGAGGAAATCAGCCCCAGCATTTT. The genes are TRBV10-3 and TRBJ1-5; D perhaps matches TRBD1 (5 bases). Trimming pared 2 bases from V and 4 bases from J, leaving 12 bases between. Germline CDR1 ENHRY, CDR2 SYGVKD. The CDR3 extends over 15 amino acids.

This clone is labeled as medium-sized. V is TRBV7-3 and J is TRBJ2-1; the match to TRBD2 covers 9 bases. Germline V gene sequence: CDR1 SGHTA, CDR2 FQGTGA. The CDR3 is 16 residues long. The ends lost 5 bases at V and 9 bases at J; junction bases unmatched: 14. Here the CDR3 DNA reads TGTGCCAGCAGCCCATCGGACAGCGGGGGGCGTTTTGAGCAGTTCTTC. It specifies CASSPSDSGGRFEQFF.

The V call is TRBV6-6, the J call TRBJ1-2, with D perhaps TRBD1 (6 bases). CDR3 length: 16 residues. V was shortened by 5 bases and J by 2 bases, with 18 bases between the two germline ends. CDR1 and CDR2 from the germline V gene are MNHNY and SVGAGI (reference sequence). The CDR3 sequence is CASSPRTGTGNYGYTF. CDR3 nucleotide sequence: TGTGCCAGCAGTCCCCGAACAGGGACGGGAAACTATGGCTACACCTTC.

This clone has only one observation. The V and J genes are TRBV18 and TRBJ1-2; 11 bases fit TRBD1. This CDR3 region has 15 residues. After removal of 3 bases from V and 7 bases from J, the junction contained 7 bases not matched to a gene. Per the germline V gene, CDR1 is KGHSH and CDR2 is LQKENI. The CDR3 DNA reads as TGTGCCAGCTCACCCCGGGACAGGGGGGAGAGTGGCTACACCTTC. Amino acid sequence: CASSPRDRGESGYTF.

J is TRBJ2-1 and V is TRBV2; D remains unclear. The CDR3 has 16 amino acids. CDR1 is SNHLY and CDR2 is FYNNEI in the germline V gene. Trimming took off 3 bases at V and 7 bases at J, with 19 bases between the two ends. The CDR3 nucleotides read TGTGCCAGCAGTGATATCGTCAGGCCGCCCCAAAATGAGCAGTTCTTC. This codes for CASSDIVRPPQNEQFF.

J is TRBJ1-2 and V is TRBV6-5, with 7 positions matching TRBD1. Germline V CDR1 and CDR2: MNHEY, SVGAGI. Losses at the gene ends were 5 bases for V and 4 bases for J; bases not matched to a gene: 7. This CDR3 has 14 residues. Written as DNA, the CDR3 is TGTGCCAGCAGTCCCCCCCACAGGGGCTATGGCTACACCTTC. Translating gives CASSPPHRGYGYTF.

There are a few counts of this clone. The CDR3 loop reads CASAEGTGGFYGYTF. The CDR3 DNA is TGTGCCAGCGCGGAGGGGACAGGGGGCTTCTATGGCTACACCTTC. The V gene is TRBV6-5, the J gene TRBJ1-2; 12 bases are a match to TRBD1. Germline CDR1 is MNHEY and CDR2 is SVGAGI. Trimming at V came to 8 bases and at J to 4 bases, leaving 8 bases not matched to a gene. The CDR3 is 15 residues long.

This chain links TRBV18 with TRBJ1-3, with a weak D call TRBD1 (5 bases). V was shortened by 0 bases and J by 2 bases, with 5 bases between the two germline ends. The CDR3 is 14 residues long. CDR1 and CDR2 from the germline V gene are KGHSH and LQKENI. The CDR3 loop reads CASSPPTAGNTIYF. DNA for the CDR3: TGTGCCAGCTCACCACCGACAGCTGGAAACACCATATATTTT.